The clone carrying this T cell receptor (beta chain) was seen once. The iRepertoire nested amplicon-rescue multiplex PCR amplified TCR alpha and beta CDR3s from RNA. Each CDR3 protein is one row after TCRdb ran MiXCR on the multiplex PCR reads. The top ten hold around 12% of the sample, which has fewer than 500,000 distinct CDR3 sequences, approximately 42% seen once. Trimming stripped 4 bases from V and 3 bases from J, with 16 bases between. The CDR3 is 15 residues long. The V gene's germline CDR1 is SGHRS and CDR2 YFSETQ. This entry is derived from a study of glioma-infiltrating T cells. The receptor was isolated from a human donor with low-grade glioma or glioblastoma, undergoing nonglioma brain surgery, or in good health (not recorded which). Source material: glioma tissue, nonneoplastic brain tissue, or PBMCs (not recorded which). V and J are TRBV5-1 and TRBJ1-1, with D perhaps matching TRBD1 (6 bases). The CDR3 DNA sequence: TGCGCCAGCAGCGATGAACCGACAGGAGACACTGAAGCTTTCTTT. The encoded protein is CASSDEPTGDTEAFF.